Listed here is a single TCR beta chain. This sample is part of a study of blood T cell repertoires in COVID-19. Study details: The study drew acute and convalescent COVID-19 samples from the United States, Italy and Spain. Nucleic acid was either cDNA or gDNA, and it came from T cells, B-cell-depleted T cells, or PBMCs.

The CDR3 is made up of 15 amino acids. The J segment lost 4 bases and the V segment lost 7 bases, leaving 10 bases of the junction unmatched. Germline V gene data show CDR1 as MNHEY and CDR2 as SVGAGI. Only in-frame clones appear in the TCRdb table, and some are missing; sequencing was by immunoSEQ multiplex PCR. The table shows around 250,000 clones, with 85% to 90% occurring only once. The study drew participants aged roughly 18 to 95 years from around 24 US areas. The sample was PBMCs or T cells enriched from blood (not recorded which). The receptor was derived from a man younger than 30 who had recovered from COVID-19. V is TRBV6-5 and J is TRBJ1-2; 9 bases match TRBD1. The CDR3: CASTRTGVNTYGYTF. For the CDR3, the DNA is TGTGCCAGCACTAGGACAGGGGTTAATACCTATGGCTACACCTTC.